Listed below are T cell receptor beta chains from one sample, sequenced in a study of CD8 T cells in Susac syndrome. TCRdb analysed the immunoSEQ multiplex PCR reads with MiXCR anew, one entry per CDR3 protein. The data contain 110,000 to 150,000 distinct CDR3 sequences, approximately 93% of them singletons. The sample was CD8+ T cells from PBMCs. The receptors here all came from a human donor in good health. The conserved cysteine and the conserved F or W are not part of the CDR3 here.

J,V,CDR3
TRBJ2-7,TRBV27,ASSPLAGGMGFYEQY
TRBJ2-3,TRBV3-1,ASSKRDGAGVPQY
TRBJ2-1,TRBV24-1,ATSDPLAGGSNEQF
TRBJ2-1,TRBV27,ASRIAGLAGFYNEQF
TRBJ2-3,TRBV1,TSSRTDTQY
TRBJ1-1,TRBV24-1,ATSDGAEAF
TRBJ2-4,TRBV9,ASSGDRAHIQY
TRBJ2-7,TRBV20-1,SVNSRSSYEQY
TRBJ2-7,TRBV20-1,SARGDGAYEQY
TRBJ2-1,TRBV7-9,ASSLFLTRNEQF
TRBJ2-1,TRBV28,ASSLQLSRANEQF
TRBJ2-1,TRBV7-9,ASSFPSRDEQF
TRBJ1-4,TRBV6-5,ASSYGPTSGKLF
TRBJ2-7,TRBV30,AWSPAYEQY
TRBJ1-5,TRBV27,ASSLTQLNQPQH
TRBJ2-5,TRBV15,ATSEDPGFAGETQY
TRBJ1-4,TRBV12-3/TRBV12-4,ASSFVQGDEKLF
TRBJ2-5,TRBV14,ASSRTGLAGETQY
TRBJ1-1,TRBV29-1,SVEEYTEAF
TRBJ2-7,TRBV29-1,SVEGLLYGQY
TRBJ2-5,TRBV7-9,ASRRSAGDQETQY
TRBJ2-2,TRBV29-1,SVEGGRNTGELF
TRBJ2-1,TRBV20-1,SARVGSGSSYNEQF
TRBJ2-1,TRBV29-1,SVLLPGLAGYEQF